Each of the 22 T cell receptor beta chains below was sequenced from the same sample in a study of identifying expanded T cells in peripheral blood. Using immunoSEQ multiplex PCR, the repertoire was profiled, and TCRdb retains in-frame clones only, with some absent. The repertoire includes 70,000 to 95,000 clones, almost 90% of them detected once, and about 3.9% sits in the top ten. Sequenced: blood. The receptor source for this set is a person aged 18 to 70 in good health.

CDR3: CASSFNPGTSYEQYF. The DNA of the CDR3 is TGTGCCAGCAGCTTCAATCCCGGGACGTCCTACGAGCAGTACTTC. J is TRBJ2-7 and V is TRBV7-9; tentatively, D is TRBD1 or TRBD2 (5 bases each). The CDR3 runs 15 residues. The germline V gene encodes CDR1 SEHNR and CDR2 FQNEAQ (reference sequence). Trimming removed 3 bases at V and 1 base at J, with 13 bases between.

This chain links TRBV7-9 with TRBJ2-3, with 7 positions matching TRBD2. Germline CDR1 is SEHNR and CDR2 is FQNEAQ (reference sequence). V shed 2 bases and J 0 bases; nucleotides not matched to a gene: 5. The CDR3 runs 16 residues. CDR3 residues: CASSLRLAESTDTQYF. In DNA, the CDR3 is TGTGCCAGCAGCTTAAGGCTAGCGGAAAGCACAGATACGCAGTATTTT.

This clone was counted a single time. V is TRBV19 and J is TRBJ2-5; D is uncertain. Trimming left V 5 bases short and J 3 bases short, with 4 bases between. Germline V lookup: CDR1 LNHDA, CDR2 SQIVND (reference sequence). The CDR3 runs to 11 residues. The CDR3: CASSWEETQYF. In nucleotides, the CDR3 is TGTGCCAGTAGTTGGGAAGAGACCCAGTACTTC.

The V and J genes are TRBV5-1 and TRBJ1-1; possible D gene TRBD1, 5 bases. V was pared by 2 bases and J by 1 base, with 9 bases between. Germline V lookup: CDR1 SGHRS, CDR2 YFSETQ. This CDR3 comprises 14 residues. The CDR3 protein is CASSLRTQNTEAFF. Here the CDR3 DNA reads TGCGCCAGCAGCTTAAGGACACAGAACACTGAAGCTTTCTTT.

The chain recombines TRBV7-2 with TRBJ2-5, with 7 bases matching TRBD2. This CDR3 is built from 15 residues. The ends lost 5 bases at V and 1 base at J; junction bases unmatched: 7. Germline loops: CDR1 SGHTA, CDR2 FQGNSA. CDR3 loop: CASSRTRLAQETQYF. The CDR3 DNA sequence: TGTGCCAGCAGCCGCACCCGACTAGCCCAAGAGACCCAGTACTTC. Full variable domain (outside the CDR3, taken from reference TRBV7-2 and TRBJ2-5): GAGVSQSPSNKVTEKGKDVELRCDPISGHTALYWYRQSLGQGLEFLIYFQGNSAPDKSGLPSDRFSAERTGGSVSTLTIQRTQQEDSAVYLCASSRTRLAQETQYFGPGTRLLVL.

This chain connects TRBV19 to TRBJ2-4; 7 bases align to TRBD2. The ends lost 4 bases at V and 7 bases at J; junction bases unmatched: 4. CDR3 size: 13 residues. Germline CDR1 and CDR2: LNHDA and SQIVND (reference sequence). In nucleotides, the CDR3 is TGTGCCAGTAGTACCACCGGGAGGAACATTCAGTACTTC. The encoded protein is CASSTTGRNIQYF.

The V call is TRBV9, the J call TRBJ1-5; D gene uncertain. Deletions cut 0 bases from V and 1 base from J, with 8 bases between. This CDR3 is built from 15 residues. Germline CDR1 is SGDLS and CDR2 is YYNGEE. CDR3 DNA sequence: TGTGCCAGCAGCGTAGCTGGGGTCAGCAATCAGCCCCAGCATTTT. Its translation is CASSVAGVSNQPQHF.

This chain's CDR3 is CASSQDTSGINNEQFF. The CDR3 DNA is TGCGCCAGCAGCCAGGATACTAGCGGCATTAACAATGAGCAGTTCTTC. The chain has TRBV4-3 and TRBJ2-1; 8 bases fit TRBD2. The length of the CDR3 is 16 residues. Germline CDR1 LGHNA, CDR2 YSLEER. J lost 5 bases, V lost 3 bases, and 9 bases had no gene match.

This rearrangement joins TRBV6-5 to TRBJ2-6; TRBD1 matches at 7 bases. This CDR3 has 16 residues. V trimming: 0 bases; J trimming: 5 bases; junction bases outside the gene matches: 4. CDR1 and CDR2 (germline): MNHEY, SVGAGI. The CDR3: CASSYSLTGRANVLTF. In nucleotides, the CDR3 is TGTGCCAGCAGTTACTCTCTGACAGGGCGGGCCAACGTCCTGACTTTC.

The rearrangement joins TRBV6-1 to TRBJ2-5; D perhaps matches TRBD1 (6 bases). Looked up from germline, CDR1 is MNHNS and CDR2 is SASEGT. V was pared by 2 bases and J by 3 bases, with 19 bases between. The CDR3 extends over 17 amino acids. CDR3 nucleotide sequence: TGTGCCAGCAGTGAAAACTTAGCGCACAGGGCCAAAGAGACCCAGTACTTC. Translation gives CASSENLAHRAKETQYF.

The CDR3 bases are TGTGCCAGCACCGACTTGGGAGGATTTTATGGCTACACCTTC. This sequence encodes CASTDLGGFYGYTF. V gene TRBV6-5 combines with J gene TRBJ1-2; D unresolved. The germline V gene has CDR1 MNHEY and CDR2 SVGAGI. Trimming stripped 7 bases from V and 5 bases from J, with 17 bases between. CDR3 length: 14 amino acids.

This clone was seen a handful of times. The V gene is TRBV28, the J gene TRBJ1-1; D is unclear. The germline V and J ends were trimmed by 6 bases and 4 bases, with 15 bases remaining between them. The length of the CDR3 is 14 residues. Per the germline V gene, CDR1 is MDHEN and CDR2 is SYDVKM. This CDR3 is CASSSNGGGTEAFF. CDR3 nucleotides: TGTGCCAGCAGCTCGAATGGTGGTGGCACTGAAGCTTTCTTT.

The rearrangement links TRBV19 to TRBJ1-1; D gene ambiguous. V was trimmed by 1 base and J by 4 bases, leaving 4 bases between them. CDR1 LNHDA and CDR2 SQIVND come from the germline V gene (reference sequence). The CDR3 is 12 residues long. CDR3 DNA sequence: TGTGCCAGTAGTATAGGGAGCACTGAAGCTTTCTTT. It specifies CASSIGSTEAFF.

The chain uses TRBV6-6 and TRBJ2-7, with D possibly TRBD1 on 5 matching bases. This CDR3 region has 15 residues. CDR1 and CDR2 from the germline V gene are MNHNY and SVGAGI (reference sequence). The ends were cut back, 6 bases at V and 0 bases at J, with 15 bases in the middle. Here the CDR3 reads CASRDQGFPSYEQYF. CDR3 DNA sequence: TGTGCCAGCAGAGACCAGGGATTCCCCTCCTACGAGCAGTACTTC.

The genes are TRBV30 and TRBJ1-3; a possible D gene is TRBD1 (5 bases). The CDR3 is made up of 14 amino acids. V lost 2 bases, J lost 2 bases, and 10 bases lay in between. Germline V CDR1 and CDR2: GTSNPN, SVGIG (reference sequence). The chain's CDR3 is CAWSSAGTGNTIYF. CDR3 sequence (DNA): TGTGCCTGGAGTTCCGCAGGGACTGGAAACACCATATATTTT.

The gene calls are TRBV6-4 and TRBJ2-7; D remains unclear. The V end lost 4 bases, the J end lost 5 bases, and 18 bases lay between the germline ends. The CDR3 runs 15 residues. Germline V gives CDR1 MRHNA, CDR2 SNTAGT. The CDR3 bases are TGTGCCAGCAGTGCCAACCCGGATAGGGTTGACGAGCAGTACTTC. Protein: CASSANPDRVDEQYF.

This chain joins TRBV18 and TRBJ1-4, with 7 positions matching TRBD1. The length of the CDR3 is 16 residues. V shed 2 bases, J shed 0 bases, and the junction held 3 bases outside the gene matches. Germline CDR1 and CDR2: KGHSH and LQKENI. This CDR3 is CASSPGTAPTNEKLFF. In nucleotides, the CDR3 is TGTGCCAGCTCACCAGGGACAGCCCCAACTAATGAAAAACTGTTTTTT.

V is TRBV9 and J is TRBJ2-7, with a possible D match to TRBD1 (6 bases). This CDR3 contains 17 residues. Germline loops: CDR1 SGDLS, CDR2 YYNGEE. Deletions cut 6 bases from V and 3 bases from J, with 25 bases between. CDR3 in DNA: TGTGCCAGCAATGGCAGGGGTGACCAATTCTCATTCTACGAGCAGTACTTC. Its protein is CASNGRGDQFSFYEQYF.

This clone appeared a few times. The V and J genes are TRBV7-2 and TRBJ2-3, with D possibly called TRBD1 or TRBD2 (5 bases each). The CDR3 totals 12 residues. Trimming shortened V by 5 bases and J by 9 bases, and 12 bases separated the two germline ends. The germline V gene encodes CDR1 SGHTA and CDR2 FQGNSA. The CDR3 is CASSPSRDTQYF. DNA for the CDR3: TGTGCCAGCAGCCCATCCCGGGACACGCAGTATTTT.

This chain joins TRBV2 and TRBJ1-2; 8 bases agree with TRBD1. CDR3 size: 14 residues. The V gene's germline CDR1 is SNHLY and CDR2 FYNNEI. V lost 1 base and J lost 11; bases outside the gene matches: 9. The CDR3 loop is CASSEEVGQGRYTF. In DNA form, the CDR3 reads TGTGCCAGCAGTGAAGAGGTAGGACAGGGCCGGTACACCTTC.

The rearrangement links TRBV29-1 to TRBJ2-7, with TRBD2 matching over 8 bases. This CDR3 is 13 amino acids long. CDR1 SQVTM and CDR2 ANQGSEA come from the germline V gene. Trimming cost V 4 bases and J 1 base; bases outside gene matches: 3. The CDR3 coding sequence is TGCAGCGTTGTCGGGAGGGGATCCTACGAGCAGTACTTC. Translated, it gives CSVVGRGSYEQYF.

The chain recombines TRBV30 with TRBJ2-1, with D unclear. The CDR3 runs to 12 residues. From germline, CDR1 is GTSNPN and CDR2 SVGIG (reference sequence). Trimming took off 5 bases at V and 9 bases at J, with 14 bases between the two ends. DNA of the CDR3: TGTGCCTGGGACATAAAAAAGGGTGAGCAGTTCTTC. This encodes CAWDIKKGEQFF. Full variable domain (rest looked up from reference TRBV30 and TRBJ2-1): SQTIHQWPATLVQPVGSPLSLECTVEGTSNPNLYWYRQAAGRGLQLLFYSVGIGQISSEVPQNLSASRPQDRQFILSSKKLLLSDSGFYLCAWDIKKGEQFFGPGTRLTVL.